This entry lists 31 T cell receptor beta chains sequenced from one sample in a study of human T cells and chemical hapten exposure. Specified time point: patch test 3, about 24 weeks after DPC sensitization. Treatment specified: therapeutic diphenylcyclopropenone sensitization with weekly scalp DPC. Each CDR3 protein is one row after TCRdb ran MiXCR on the RACE reads. The table lists 99,000 or so distinct CDR3 sequences, under 40% of them singletons. This specimen was whole blood, taken in connection with sensitization to the hapten diphenylcyclopropenone (DPC). These receptors came from a man aged 40-50 years with alopecia areata. Some clones in this sample may be carry-over from other donors' samples.

This rearrangement joins TRBV6-7 to TRBJ2-7; no clear D. Being an ORF, TRBV6-7 has a function that is uncertain. The CDR3 extends over 12 amino acids. V lost 11 bases, J lost 7 bases, and 18 bases lay in between. This CDR3 reads CAAASFAGEQYV. The CDR3 DNA reads TGTGCCGCCGCTAGTTTCGCAGGAGAGCAGTACGTC.

Only a few counts were recorded for this clonotype. This chain connects TRBV27 to TRBJ2-3; 8 nucleotides align to TRBD2. The V gene's germline CDR1 is MNHEY and CDR2 SMNVEV (reference sequence). V shed 6 bases, J shed 1 base, and the junction held 0 bases outside the gene matches. CDR3 length: 13 amino acids. The CDR3: CASRTSGTDTQYF. CDR3 DNA sequence: TGTGCCAGCAGGACTAGCGGCACAGATACGCAGTATTTT.

The V gene is TRBV28, the J gene TRBJ2-7; 9 bases line up with TRBD1. The V gene's germline CDR1 is MDHEN and CDR2 SYDVKM. The V gene end was trimmed by 6 bases and the J gene end by 2 bases; junction bases not matched to a gene: 8. The CDR3 runs 15 residues. CDR3 DNA: TGTGCCAGCAGCCTGGGACAGGGAATTCCCTACGAGCAGTACTTC. Amino acid sequence: CASSLGQGIPYEQYF.

The chain carries TRBV4-1 and TRBJ1-4, with 9 nucleotides matching TRBD1. The CDR3 spans 14 residues. Germline-derived CDR1 and CDR2 are MGHRA and YSYEKL. J lost 11 bases, V lost 1 base, and 5 bases had no gene match. CDR3 amino acids: CASSQVGQGSKLFF. The CDR3 region has the DNA TGCGCCAGCAGCCAAGTAGGACAGGGGAGCAAACTGTTTTTT.

J is TRBJ2-3 and V is TRBV29-1; 10 bases match TRBD1. Per the germline V gene, CDR1 is SQVTM and CDR2 is ANQGSEA. The CDR3 length is 14 residues. J gave up 6 bases and V 6 bases, and 9 bases lay outside the gene matches. In DNA, the CDR3 is TGCAGCGTCGGACGGACAGGGGGTGCGGATACGCAGTATTTT. Translated, it gives CSVGRTGGADTQYF.

CDR3 nucleotides: TGCAGTGCTAGAAGCTACCCCGGGACAGGGGGGTACAATGAGCAGTTCTTC. Amino acids: CSARSYPGTGGYNEQFF. This rearrangement joins TRBV20-1 to TRBJ2-1; 11 bases align to TRBD1. This CDR3 comprises 17 residues. Germline trimming cut 2 bases from V and 4 bases from J; bases unmatched to any gene: 10. Per the germline V gene, CDR1 is DFQATT and CDR2 is SNEGSKA (reference sequence).

CDR3 in DNA: TGCAGTGCTCCCCGGACAGGGGCCTACGAGCAGTACTTC. This gives the protein CSAPRTGAYEQYF. The rearrangement links TRBV20-1 to TRBJ2-7; the match to TRBD1 covers 9 bases. In germline, CDR1 is DFQATT, CDR2 SNEGSKA (reference sequence). The CDR3 contains 13 residues. V was clipped by 5 bases and J by 2 bases; unmatched bases: 4.

V and J are TRBV27 and TRBJ2-7; TRBD2 matches at 8 bases. V lost 6 bases to trimming and J lost 0 bases; unmatched junction nucleotides: 10. CDR3 size: 16 residues. Germline V CDR1 and CDR2: MNHEY, SMNVEV (reference sequence). CDR3 loop: CASSQLGAGASYEQYF. The DNA for the CDR3 is TGTGCCAGCAGCCAACTAGGAGCGGGAGCCTCCTACGAGCAGTACTTC.

In its sample, this clonotype was seen a few times. The chain joins TRBV10-3 to TRBJ1-3; TRBD1 matches 9 bases. The germline CDR1 and CDR2 sequences are ENHRY and SYGVKD. J was trimmed by 2 bases and V by 3 bases; bases with no gene match: 8. The CDR3 contains 17 residues. The CDR3 here is CAISDGQGLQAGNTIYF. CDR3 sequence (DNA): TGTGCCATCAGTGATGGACAGGGGCTCCAGGCTGGAAACACCATATATTTT.

The table lists this clonotype with a few counts. The rearrangement joins TRBV6-2 or TRBV6-3 to TRBJ2-5; either TRBD1 or TRBD2 may supply D (5 bases each). The V end lost 7 bases, the J end lost 5 bases, and 17 bases lay between the germline ends. The CDR3 sequence is 14 residues long. Germline V gives CDR1 MNHEY, CDR2 SVGEGT. The CDR3 region has the DNA TGTGCCAGCATGCAGCCAGGGAGTATCGAGACCCAGTACTTC. It is translated as CASMQPGSIETQYF.

V is TRBV12-3 or TRBV12-4 and J is TRBJ2-1; D not resolved. The V end lost 3 bases, the J end lost 8 bases, and 14 bases lay between the germline ends. The CDR3 contains 14 residues. The CDR3 reads CASSFRSRIDEQFF. The CDR3, as DNA: TGTGCCAGCAGTTTTAGATCCAGGATCGATGAGCAGTTCTTC.

The DNA for the CDR3 is TGTGCCAGCAGTTACTCGCGGGGGCCGGAAGGGAGCGTGACCCAGTACTTC. Translation gives CASSYSRGPEGSVTQYF. The V gene is TRBV6-6, the J gene TRBJ2-5, with D perhaps TRBD2 (7 bases). V dropped 0 bases and J dropped 7 bases, with 21 bases sitting between them. The germline CDR1 and CDR2 sequences are MNHNY and SVGAGI (reference sequence). CDR3 size: 17 residues.

This clonotype was picked up a small number of times. This chain joins TRBV5-4 and TRBJ2-7; the D gene is possibly TRBD2 (5 bases). CDR1 is SGHNT, CDR2 YYREEE, per germline (reference sequence). The CDR3 has 13 amino acids. V was trimmed by 2 bases and J by 6 bases, leaving 12 bases between them. CDR3 sequence: CASSFGVEGEQYV. CDR3 DNA sequence: TGTGCCAGCAGCTTCGGTGTTGAGGGCGAGCAGTACGTC.

The chain has TRBV28 and TRBJ1-1, with D unclear. This CDR3 has 11 residues. V was clipped by 5 bases and J by 8 bases, with 9 bases between them. Germline values: CDR1 MDHEN, CDR2 SYDVKM. CDR3 protein: CASSAIREAFF. In nucleotides, the CDR3 is TGTGCCAGCAGTGCAATTAGGGAAGCTTTCTTT.

This clonotype was detected only a few times. The chain has TRBV10-2 and TRBJ2-1, with 9 nucleotides matching TRBD2. With V trimmed by 6 bases and J by 5 bases, 11 bases remained unmatched. There are 16 residues in the CDR3. Germline V gene sequence: CDR1 WSHSY, CDR2 SAAADI. The CDR3 DNA is TGCGCCAGCAGGGGGCTTCGGTTAGCGGGAGACAATGAGCAGTTCTTC. It translates to CASRGLRLAGDNEQFF.

This clonotype occurred a few times. The CDR3 region is CASIPLASGRGNEQFF. The DNA for the CDR3 is TGTGCCAGCATCCCCCTCGCAAGCGGGAGGGGCAATGAGCAGTTCTTC. The rearrangement joins TRBV6-1 to TRBJ2-1; TRBD2 aligns across 10 bases. V shed 7 bases, J shed 6 bases, and the junction held 12 bases outside the gene matches. Germline values: CDR1 MNHNS, CDR2 SASEGT. CDR3 length: 16 residues.

The chain combines TRBV25-1 with TRBJ2-1; weak D call: TRBD2 (6 bases). Germline loops: CDR1 MGHDK, CDR2 SYGVNS. The V end lost 1 base, the J end lost 8 bases, and 15 bases lay between the germline ends. The CDR3 covers 15 residues. The CDR3 region is CASSEFPGVVDEQFF. The CDR3, as DNA: TGTGCCAGCAGTGAATTTCCGGGAGTTGTAGATGAGCAGTTCTTC.

The chain employs TRBV11-2 and TRBJ2-5, with TRBD2 identical over 11 bases. Trimming cost V 4 bases and J 1 base; bases outside gene matches: 2. Germline loops: CDR1 SGHAT, CDR2 FQNNGV. The length of the CDR3 is 15 residues. CDR3 loop: CASSSGTSGQETQYF. The CDR3 DNA reads as TGTGCCAGCAGCTCCGGGACTAGCGGCCAAGAGACCCAGTACTTC.

The J gene is TRBJ2-7, the V gene TRBV5-1; 9 bases align to TRBD1. The CDR3 is made up of 16 amino acids. Losses at the gene ends were 0 bases for V and 6 bases for J; bases not matched to a gene: 10. CDR1 and CDR2 (germline): SGHRS, YFSETQ. The CDR3 loop is CASSLDAGTGRFEQYF. Here the CDR3 DNA reads TGCGCCAGCAGCTTGGACGCCGGGACAGGGCGGTTCGAGCAGTACTTC.

This clonotype was found a few times. The chain recombines TRBV6-5 with TRBJ1-1, with TRBD1 as a possible D gene (5 bases). In germline, CDR1 is MNHEY, CDR2 SVGAGI. The CDR3 length is 11 residues. V shed 5 bases and J shed 8 bases, with 9 bases lying between them. CDR3: CASSDRLEAFF. CDR3 nucleotide sequence: TGTGCCAGCAGTGACAGACTCGAAGCTTTCTTT.

The V gene is TRBV12-3 or TRBV12-4, the J gene TRBJ1-4; D call uncertain. The CDR3 loop spans 16 amino acids. V dropped 5 bases and J dropped 5 bases, with 18 bases sitting between them. In DNA form, the CDR3 reads TGTGCCAGCAGTGATCCGGGCCGAGGTCCGAATGAAAAACTGTTTTTT. Translating it yields CASSDPGRGPNEKLFF.

This clonotype was seen a few times. The gene calls are TRBV24-1 and TRBJ2-2; D not certain. The germline V and J ends were trimmed by 4 bases and 0 bases, with 14 bases remaining between them. The CDR3 runs 17 residues. Per the germline V gene, CDR1 is KGHDR and CDR2 is SFDVKD. The CDR3 region is CATSDPTAPTNTGELFF. The CDR3 nucleotides are TGTGCCACCAGTGACCCGACGGCACCGACGAACACCGGGGAGCTGTTTTTT.

The chain is built from TRBV7-9 and TRBJ2-7; 11 nucleotides line up with TRBD2. V lost 5 bases, J lost 5 bases, and 17 bases stayed unmatched. Germline CDR1 and CDR2: SEHNR and FQNEAQ (reference sequence). The CDR3 spans 18 residues. The CDR3 is CASSDHRGSGRVVNEQYF. The CDR3 DNA reads as TGTGCCAGCAGCGACCATCGTGGTAGCGGGAGGGTCGTTAACGAGCAGTACTTC.

This clonotype was picked up a small number of times. This rearrangement joins TRBV20-1 to TRBJ2-7; 7 positions match TRBD1. Germline lookup yields CDR1 DFQATT and CDR2 SNEGSKA (reference sequence). The CDR3 runs to 14 residues. The V and J ends lost 4 bases and 5 bases, in that order; junction bases with no gene match: 11. In DNA form, the CDR3 reads TGCAGTGCTACCGCCGCTGACAGGGTCAACGAGCAGTACTTC. Translation: CSATAADRVNEQYF.

The chain uses TRBV7-3 and TRBJ2-7; D possibly corresponds to TRBD1 (6 bases). CDR3 length: 12 residues. Germline V lookup: CDR1 SGHTA, CDR2 FQGTGA. Trimming pared 10 bases from V and 6 bases from J, leaving 16 bases between. The CDR3 loop reads CANPPQGSEQYV. As DNA, the CDR3 is TGTGCCAACCCGCCGCAGGGGAGCGAGCAGTACGTC.

This clonotype has a handful of counts. The chain joins TRBV9 to TRBJ2-7, with D perhaps TRBD2 (5 bases). V lost 3 bases to trimming and J lost 4 bases, with 11 bases between them. The CDR3 covers 13 residues. The germline gives CDR1 SGDLS, CDR2 YYNGEE. CDR3 nucleotide sequence: TGTGCCAGCAGCGAGCGAGGGTCTTACGAGCAGTACGTC. Amino acid sequence: CASSERGSYEQYV.

This chain links TRBV2 with TRBJ2-7; TRBD1 aligns across 8 bases. The CDR3 sequence is 14 residues long. Per the germline V gene, CDR1 is SNHLY and CDR2 is FYNNEI. V lost 7 bases, J lost 2 bases, and 7 bases stayed unmatched. This CDR3 reads CASNDGQGAYEQYF. CDR3 bases: TGTGCCAGCAATGACGGACAGGGCGCCTACGAGCAGTACTTC.

The chain combines TRBV6-5 with TRBJ2-5, with D possibly being TRBD2 (6 bases). V dropped 0 bases and J dropped 3 bases, with 8 bases sitting between them. Germline CDR1 and CDR2: MNHEY and SVGAGI. This CDR3 has 14 amino acids. For the CDR3, the DNA is TGTGCCAGCAGTTACTCGACTAGTGAAGAGACCCAGTACTTC. Protein product: CASSYSTSEETQYF.

The CDR3 DNA reads TGTGCCAGCAGCGTAGACCAAGCCAACACCGGGGAGCTGTTTTTT. Residues: CASSVDQANTGELFF. V is TRBV9 and J is TRBJ2-2, with unresolved D. Trimming cost V 0 bases and J 2 bases, with 8 bases left between them. Germline loops: CDR1 SGDLS, CDR2 YYNGEE. The length of the CDR3 is 15 residues. The full variable domain, rest sourced from reference TRBV9 and TRBJ2-2, is DSGVTQTPKHLITATGQRVTLRCSPRSGDLSVYWYQQSLDQGLQFLIQYYNGEERAKGNILERFSAQQFPDLHSELNLSSLELGDSALYFCASSVDQANTGELFFGEGSRLTVL.

For the CDR3, the DNA is TGTGCCAGCAGTTTGCGGGACAACTCCTACAATGAGCAGTTCTTC. It translates to CASSLRDNSYNEQFF. The V call is TRBV12-3 or TRBV12-4, the J call TRBJ2-1; D possibly matches TRBD1 or TRBD2 (6 bases each). Trimming shortened V by 3 bases and J by 0 bases, and 9 bases separated the two germline ends. The CDR3 is 15 residues long.

This clonotype was seen a few times. The CDR3: CASRSSRALNTEAFF. In nucleotides, the CDR3 is TGTGCCAGCAGAAGTTCCCGGGCCTTGAACACTGAAGCTTTCTTT. This rearrangement joins TRBV6-5 to TRBJ1-1; D is unclear. The V end was cut by 6 bases, the J end by 0 bases, with 14 bases between. The CDR3 runs to 15 residues. The V gene's germline CDR1 is MNHEY and CDR2 SVGAGI.